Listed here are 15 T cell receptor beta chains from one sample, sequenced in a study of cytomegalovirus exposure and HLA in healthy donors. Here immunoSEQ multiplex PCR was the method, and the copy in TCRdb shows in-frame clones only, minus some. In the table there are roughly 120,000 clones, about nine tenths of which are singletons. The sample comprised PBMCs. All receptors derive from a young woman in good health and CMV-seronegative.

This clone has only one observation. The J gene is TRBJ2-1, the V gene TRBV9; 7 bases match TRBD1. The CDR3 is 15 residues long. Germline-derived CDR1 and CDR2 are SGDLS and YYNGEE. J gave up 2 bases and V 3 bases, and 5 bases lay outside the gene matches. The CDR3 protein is CASSGRDRPYNEQFF. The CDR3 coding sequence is TGTGCCAGCAGCGGCCGGGACAGACCCTACAATGAGCAGTTCTTC.

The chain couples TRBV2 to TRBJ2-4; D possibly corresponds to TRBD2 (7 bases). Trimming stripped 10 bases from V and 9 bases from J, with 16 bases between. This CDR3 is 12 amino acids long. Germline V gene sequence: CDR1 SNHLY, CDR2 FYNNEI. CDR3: CATKGGDGIQYF. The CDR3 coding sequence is TGTGCCACCAAGGGGGGGGACGGCATTCAGTACTTC. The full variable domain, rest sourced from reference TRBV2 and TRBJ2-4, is EPEVTQTPSHQVTQMGQEVILRCVPISNHLYFYWYRQILGQKVEFLVSFYNNEISEKSEIFDDQFSVERPDGSNFTLKIRSTKLEDSAMYFCATKGGDGIQYFGAGTRLSVL.

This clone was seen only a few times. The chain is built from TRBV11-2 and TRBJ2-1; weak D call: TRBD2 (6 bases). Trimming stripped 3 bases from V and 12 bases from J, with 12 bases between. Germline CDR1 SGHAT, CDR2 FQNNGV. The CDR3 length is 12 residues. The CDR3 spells CASSFPFGGQFF. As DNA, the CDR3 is TGTGCCAGCAGCTTCCCCTTCGGGGGGCAGTTCTTC.

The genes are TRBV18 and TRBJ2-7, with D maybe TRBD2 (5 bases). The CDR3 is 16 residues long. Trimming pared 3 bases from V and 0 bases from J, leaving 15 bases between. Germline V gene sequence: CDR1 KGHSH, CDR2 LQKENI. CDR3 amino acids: CASSPPGSSGSYEQYF. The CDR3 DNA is TGTGCCAGCTCACCCCCGGGGAGTTCGGGCTCCTACGAGCAGTACTTC.

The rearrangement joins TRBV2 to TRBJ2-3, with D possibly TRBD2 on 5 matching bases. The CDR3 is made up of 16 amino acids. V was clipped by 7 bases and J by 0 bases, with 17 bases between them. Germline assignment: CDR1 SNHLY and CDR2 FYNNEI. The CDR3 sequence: CASTSGGLRSTDTQYF. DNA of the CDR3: TGTGCCAGCACCTCTGGAGGCTTAAGGAGCACAGATACGCAGTATTTT. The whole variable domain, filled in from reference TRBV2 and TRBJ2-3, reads EPEVTQTPSHQVTQMGQEVILRCVPISNHLYFYWYRQILGQKVEFLVSFYNNEISEKSEIFDDQFSVERPDGSNFTLKIRSTKLEDSAMYFCASTSGGLRSTDTQYFGPGTRLTVL.

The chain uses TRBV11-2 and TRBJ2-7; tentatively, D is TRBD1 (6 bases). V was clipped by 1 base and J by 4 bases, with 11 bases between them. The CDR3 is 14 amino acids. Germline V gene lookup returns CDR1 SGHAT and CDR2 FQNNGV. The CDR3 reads CASSLGDKHYEQYF. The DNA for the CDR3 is TGTGCCAGCAGCTTAGGGGACAAGCATTACGAGCAGTACTTC.

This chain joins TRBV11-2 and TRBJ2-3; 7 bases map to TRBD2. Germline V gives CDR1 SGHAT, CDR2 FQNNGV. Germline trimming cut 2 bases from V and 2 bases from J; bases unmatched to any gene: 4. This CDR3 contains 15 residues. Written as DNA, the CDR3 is TGTGCCAGCAGCTTACTAGCGGTCTCCACAGATACGCAGTATTTT. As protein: CASSLLAVSTDTQYF.

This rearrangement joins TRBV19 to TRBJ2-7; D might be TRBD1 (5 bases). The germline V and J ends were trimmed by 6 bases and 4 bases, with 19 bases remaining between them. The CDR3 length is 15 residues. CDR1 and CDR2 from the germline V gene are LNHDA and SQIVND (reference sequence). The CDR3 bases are TGTGCCAGTAGACGGACAAGCTCCCTTCGTTACGAGCAGTACTTC. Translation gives CASRRTSSLRYEQYF.

DNA for the CDR3: TGCGCCAGCAGCTTGGCGGAGACCCAGTACTTC. Translated: CASSLAETQYF. V usage is TRBV5-1 and J usage is TRBJ2-5; D is unresolved. The CDR3 sequence is 11 residues long. Per the germline V gene, CDR1 is SGHRS and CDR2 is YFSETQ. V was trimmed by 0 bases and J by 5 bases, leaving 2 bases between them.

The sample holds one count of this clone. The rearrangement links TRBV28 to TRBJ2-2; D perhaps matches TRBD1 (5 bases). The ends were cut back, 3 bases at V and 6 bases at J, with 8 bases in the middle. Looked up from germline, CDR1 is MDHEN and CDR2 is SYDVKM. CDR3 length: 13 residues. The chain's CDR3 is CASSFRVPGELFF. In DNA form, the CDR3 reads TGTGCCAGCAGTTTCAGGGTACCCGGGGAGCTGTTTTTT.

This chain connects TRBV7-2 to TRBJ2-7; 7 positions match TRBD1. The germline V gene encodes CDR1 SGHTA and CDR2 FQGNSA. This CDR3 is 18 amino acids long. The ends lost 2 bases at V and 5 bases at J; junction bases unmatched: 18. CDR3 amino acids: CASSLTRRATTGVHEQYF. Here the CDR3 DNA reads TGTGCCAGCAGCTTAACGCGTCGAGCTACTACAGGGGTGCACGAGCAGTACTTC.

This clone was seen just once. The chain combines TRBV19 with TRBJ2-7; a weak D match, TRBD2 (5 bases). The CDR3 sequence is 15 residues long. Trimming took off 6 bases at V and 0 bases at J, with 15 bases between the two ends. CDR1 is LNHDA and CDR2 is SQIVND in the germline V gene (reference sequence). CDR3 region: CASSPALAGSYEQYF. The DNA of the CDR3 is TGTGCCAGTAGCCCGGCCCTAGCCGGCTCCTACGAGCAGTACTTC. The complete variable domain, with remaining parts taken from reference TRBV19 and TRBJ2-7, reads DGGITQSPKYLFRKEGQNVTLSCEQNLNHDAMYWYRQDPGQGLRLIYYSQIVNDFQKGDIAEGYSVSREKKESFPLTVTSAQKNPTAFYLCASSPALAGSYEQYFGPGTRLTVT.

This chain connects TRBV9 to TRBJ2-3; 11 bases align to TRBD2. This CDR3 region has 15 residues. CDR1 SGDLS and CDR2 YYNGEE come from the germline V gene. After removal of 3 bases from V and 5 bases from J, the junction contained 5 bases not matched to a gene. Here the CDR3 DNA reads TGTGCCAGCAGCGGAGGGGGACTAGCGGTAGATACGCAGTATTTT. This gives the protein CASSGGGLAVDTQYF.

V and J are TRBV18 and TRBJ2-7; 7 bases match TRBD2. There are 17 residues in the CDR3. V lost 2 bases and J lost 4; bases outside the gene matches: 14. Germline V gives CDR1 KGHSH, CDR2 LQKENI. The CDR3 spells CASSPVLAAGGVYEQYF. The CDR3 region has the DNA TGTGCCAGCTCACCAGTCCTAGCGGCAGGAGGGGTGTACGAGCAGTACTTC.

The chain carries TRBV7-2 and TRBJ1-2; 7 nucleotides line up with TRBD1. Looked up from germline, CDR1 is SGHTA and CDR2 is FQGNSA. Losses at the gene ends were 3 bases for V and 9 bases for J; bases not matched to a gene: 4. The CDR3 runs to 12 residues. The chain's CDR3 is CASSFGQASYTF. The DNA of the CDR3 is TGTGCCAGCAGCTTCGGACAGGCTAGCTACACCTTC.